This passage covers 27 T cell receptor beta chains from one sample sequenced in a study of OX40 agonist ivuxolimab in advanced cancers. The protocol was immunoSEQ multiplex PCR, while the TCRdb copy is restricted to in-frame clones and leaves out a portion. The top ten hold approximately 3.1% of the sample, which has some 75,000 clones, roughly 85% seen once. The starting material was CD4+ or CD8+ T cells sorted from blood, obtained in a trial of the OX40 agonist ivuxolimab. These receptor sequences come from an adult with an advanced solid tumor such as melanoma, head and neck, liver or kidney cancer.

This rearrangement joins TRBV7-2 to TRBJ1-5, with D uncertain. This CDR3 region has 13 residues. V gave up 6 bases and J gave up 8 bases, with 14 bases separating them. The germline gives CDR1 SGHTA, CDR2 FQGNSA. CDR3 sequence (DNA): TGTGCCAGCAGTGGCCGGGCTGGAGAGCCCCAGCATTTT. Amino acid sequence: CASSGRAGEPQHF.

Only a few counts were recorded for this clone. The chain employs TRBV19 and TRBJ1-5, with TRBD1 as a possible D gene (5 bases). The CDR3 runs 15 residues. The V gene lost 5 bases and the J gene lost 5 bases, with 16 bases spanning the gap. The germline V gene has CDR1 LNHDA and CDR2 SQIVND (reference sequence). CDR3 DNA sequence: TGTGCCAGTAGTCCTAGTCCAGGGTGGGATCAGCCCCAGCATTTT. Translation gives CASSPSPGWDQPQHF.

This sequence joins TRBV5-4 and TRBJ2-1; D not certain. V was trimmed by 0 bases and J by 0 bases, leaving 22 bases between them. Germline-derived CDR1 and CDR2 are SGHNT and YYREEE (reference sequence). The CDR3 has 20 amino acids. The CDR3 region has the DNA TGTGCCAGCAGCTTGGCCGGCGGCAAGACGAAAAAGAGCTCCTACAATGAGCAGTTCTTC. This sequence encodes CASSLAGGKTKKSSYNEQFF.

The chain couples TRBV7-9 to TRBJ1-4, with TRBD1 identical over 7 bases. The length of the CDR3 is 15 residues. Per the germline V gene, CDR1 is SEHNR and CDR2 is FQNEAQ (reference sequence). After removal of 5 bases from V and 7 bases from J, the junction contained 10 bases not matched to a gene. The chain's CDR3 is CASSLLTGWAEKLFF. The CDR3 DNA reads as TGTGCCAGCAGCCTCCTGACAGGGTGGGCTGAAAAACTGTTTTTT.

The V gene is TRBV25-1, the J gene TRBJ1-1; a weak D match, TRBD1 (6 bases). This CDR3 spans 16 amino acids. V was clipped by 1 base and J by 4 bases, with 16 bases between them. Germline lookup yields CDR1 MGHDK and CDR2 SYGVNS. CDR3 in amino acids: CASSELGGARFTEAFF. In nucleotides, the CDR3 is TGTGCCAGCAGTGAATTAGGGGGGGCCCGATTCACTGAAGCTTTCTTT.

This clone showed up just once. This chain connects TRBV20-1 to TRBJ2-5; D is uncertain. CDR1 is DFQATT and CDR2 is SNEGSKA in the germline V gene (reference sequence). Trimming left V 6 bases short and J 4 bases short, with 6 bases between. The length of the CDR3 is 10 residues. The CDR3 sequence: CSALGETQYF. DNA of the CDR3: TGCAGTGCCCTCGGAGAGACCCAGTACTTC.

The rearrangement links TRBV19 to TRBJ2-6; a weak D match, TRBD2 (6 bases). Trimming pared 10 bases from V and 4 bases from J, leaving 14 bases between. CDR1 and CDR2 from the germline V gene are LNHDA and SQIVND (reference sequence). This CDR3 has 14 residues. CDR3 coding DNA: TGTGCCACCAATCGGGAGAGGGGGGCCAACGTCCTGACTTTC. As protein: CATNRERGANVLTF.

The chain carries TRBV6-1 and TRBJ2-2; unclear D gene. CDR1 and CDR2 (germline): MNHNS, SASEGT. The ends were cut back, 6 bases at V and 4 bases at J, with 15 bases in the middle. The CDR3 covers 15 residues. This chain's CDR3 is CASSGFGRTTGELFF. The CDR3 nucleotides are TGTGCCAGCAGCGGGTTTGGTAGGACCACCGGGGAGCTGTTTTTT.

The chain joins TRBV5-5 to TRBJ1-4; D call uncertain. With 1 base removed from V and 10 bases from J, the gap between germline ends came to 14 bases. This CDR3 has 14 amino acids. Germline CDR1 SGHKS, CDR2 YYEKEE (reference sequence). CDR3 loop: CASSLSHTVGKLFF. DNA for the CDR3: TGTGCCAGCAGCTTGTCACACACCGTTGGAAAACTGTTTTTT.

The genes are TRBV2 and TRBJ2-7; 7 bases map to TRBD1. Germline lookup yields CDR1 SNHLY and CDR2 FYNNEI. The CDR3 covers 15 residues. V gave up 7 bases and J gave up 3 bases; unmatched junction bases: 12. CDR3 region: CASIPTGVFRYEQYF. The CDR3, as DNA: TGTGCCAGCATTCCCACAGGGGTCTTTCGCTACGAGCAGTACTTC.

This sequence joins TRBV29-1 and TRBJ1-1, with D possibly matching TRBD1 (6 bases). Trimming stripped 6 bases from V and 0 bases from J, with 11 bases between. Germline lookup yields CDR1 SQVTM and CDR2 ANQGSEA. The CDR3 sequence is 13 residues long. CDR3: CSVRTAMNTEAFF. The CDR3 nucleotides are TGCAGCGTACGGACAGCAATGAACACTGAAGCTTTCTTT.

The chain uses TRBV28 and TRBJ1-1; maybe TRBD1 (5 bases). CDR1 and CDR2 (germline): MDHEN, SYDVKM. This CDR3 has 14 residues. V lost 7 bases, J lost 5 bases, and 17 bases lay in between. The CDR3 bases are TGTGCCAGCATTTTGTCAGGGACTGGGACTGAAGCTTTCTTT. Translating it yields CASILSGTGTEAFF.

This sequence joins TRBV7-9 and TRBJ1-2, with 7 bases identical to TRBD1. CDR1 SEHNR and CDR2 FQNEAQ come from the germline V gene (reference sequence). Trimming cost V 6 bases and J 4 bases; bases outside gene matches: 5. This CDR3 spans 13 amino acids. The CDR3 protein is CASSRQGFYGYTF. The CDR3 DNA follows: TGTGCCAGCAGTCGACAGGGATTCTATGGCTACACCTTC. Full variable domain (outside the CDR3, taken from reference TRBV7-9 and TRBJ1-2): DTGVSQNPRHKITKRGQNVTFRCDPISEHNRLYWYRQTLGQGPEFLTYFQNEAQLEKSRLLSDRFSAERPKGSFSTLEIQRTEQGDSAMYLCASSRQGFYGYTFGSGTRLTVV.

The chain has TRBV11-2 and TRBJ2-5; TRBD2 aligns across 13 bases. This CDR3 is built from 16 residues. Germline CDR1 is SGHAT and CDR2 is FQNNGV. Unmatched junction bases numbered 7, after V lost 5 bases and J lost 4 bases. The CDR3 sequence: CASSLGLAGEAETQYF. DNA of the CDR3: TGTGCCAGCAGCCTTGGACTAGCGGGAGAGGCAGAGACCCAGTACTTC.

The chain employs TRBV9 and TRBJ1-5; D is ambiguous. There are 14 residues in the CDR3. Looked up from germline, CDR1 is SGDLS and CDR2 is YYNGEE. V was cut by 4 bases and J by 8 bases, with 16 bases left in between. The CDR3: CASSLRADVEPQHF. DNA of the CDR3: TGTGCCAGCAGCCTTAGGGCGGACGTGGAGCCCCAGCATTTT.

The chain links TRBV6-1 to TRBJ1-1; 7 bases align to TRBD1. The CDR3 covers 15 residues. The J segment lost 4 bases and the V segment lost 5 bases, leaving 10 bases of the junction unmatched. CDR1 and CDR2 from the germline V gene are MNHNS and SASEGT. The CDR3 sequence: CASSPRPQGGTEAFF. The CDR3 DNA reads TGTGCCAGCAGTCCCAGACCTCAGGGGGGCACTGAAGCTTTCTTT.

The V and J genes are TRBV5-1 and TRBJ2-1; 9 positions match TRBD2. The V gene end was trimmed by 0 bases and the J gene end by 5 bases; junction bases not matched to a gene: 6. Per the germline V gene, CDR1 is SGHRS and CDR2 is YFSETQ. This CDR3 has 16 residues. The CDR3: CASSLGPSGDNNEQFF. The CDR3, as DNA: TGCGCCAGCAGCTTGGGGCCTAGCGGGGATAACAATGAGCAGTTCTTC.

The CDR3 bases are TGTGCCAGTAATAGCTACATGAACACTGAAGCTTTCTTT. This sequence encodes CASNSYMNTEAFF. The chain is built from TRBV19 and TRBJ1-1; D is undetermined. The ends were cut back, 7 bases at V and 0 bases at J, with 9 bases in the middle. The CDR3 has 13 amino acids. Germline V gene sequence: CDR1 LNHDA, CDR2 SQIVND (reference sequence).

The chain uses TRBV25-1 and TRBJ1-2; possibly TRBD1 for D (5 bases). Looked up from germline, CDR1 is MGHDK and CDR2 is SYGVNS. Trimming took off 5 bases at V and 8 bases at J, with 9 bases between the two ends. The CDR3 has 11 amino acids. Here the CDR3 DNA reads TGTGCCAGCAGTCCAGGGAGCGGCTACACCTTC. Protein sequence: CASSPGSGYTF.

The chain links TRBV5-4 to TRBJ1-1; D possibly corresponds to TRBD1 (6 bases). The CDR3 sequence is 14 residues long. Germline assignment: CDR1 SGHNT and CDR2 YYREEE (reference sequence). V was clipped by 3 bases and J by 1 base, with 10 bases between them. CDR3 region: CASSSPTGNTEAFF. The CDR3 DNA reads as TGTGCCAGCAGCTCACCGACAGGGAACACTGAAGCTTTCTTT.

This clone was observed a single time. V usage is TRBV6-6 and J usage is TRBJ1-1, with D unresolved. Looked up from germline, CDR1 is MNHNY and CDR2 is SVGAGI (reference sequence). Trimming stripped 8 bases from V and 4 bases from J, with 14 bases between. The CDR3 totals 13 residues. The CDR3 region has the DNA TGTGCCAGCCGGGAGCGGGTTAGCACTGAAGCTTTCTTT. Amino acids: CASRERVSTEAFF.

The chain combines TRBV5-6 with TRBJ2-2; 7 bases line up with TRBD2. With V trimmed by 2 bases and J by 4 bases, 2 bases remained unmatched. Germline V gene data show CDR1 as SGHDT and CDR2 as YYEEEE. The CDR3 is 14 residues long. The CDR3 DNA is TGTGCCAGCAGCTTCCCGGGGGGCACCGGGGAGCTGTTTTTT. This sequence encodes CASSFPGGTGELFF. The complete variable domain, with remaining parts taken from reference TRBV5-6 and TRBJ2-2, reads DAGVTQSPTHLIKTRGQQVTLRCSPKSGHDTVSWYQQALGQGPQFIFQYYEEEERQRGNFPDRFSGHQFPNYSSELNVNALLLGDSALYLCASSFPGGTGELFFGEGSRLTVL.

This sequence joins TRBV5-6 and TRBJ1-1; 12 nucleotides agree with TRBD1. The V gene end was trimmed by 2 bases and the J gene end by 6 bases; junction bases not matched to a gene: 2. CDR1 and CDR2 from the germline V gene are SGHDT and YYEEEE. The CDR3 extends over 14 amino acids. CDR3 DNA: TGTGCCAGCAGCTTTTGGGACAGGGGGCCTGAAGCTTTCTTT. Translated: CASSFWDRGPEAFF.

This sequence joins TRBV28 and TRBJ2-3; the D is unclear. The V gene's germline CDR1 is MDHEN and CDR2 SYDVKM. The V end lost 4 bases, the J end lost 2 bases, and 7 bases lay between the germline ends. The CDR3 contains 13 residues. DNA for the CDR3: TGTGCCAGCAGTTCCCTAGACACAGATACGCAGTATTTT. Protein product: CASSSLDTDTQYF.

V gene TRBV6-5 combines with J gene TRBJ1-2; TRBD1 aligns across 8 bases. V lost 5 bases and J lost 4; bases outside the gene matches: 9. CDR1 and CDR2 (germline): MNHEY, SVGAGI. The CDR3 has 15 amino acids. The CDR3 loop is CASSVGQGLRYGYTF. CDR3 bases: TGTGCCAGCAGTGTAGGACAGGGCCTGCGCTATGGCTACACCTTC.

J is TRBJ1-2 and V is TRBV19; D might be TRBD1 (5 bases). Trimming left V 7 bases short and J 5 bases short, with 17 bases between. The CDR3 is 14 residues long. The germline V gene encodes CDR1 LNHDA and CDR2 SQIVND (reference sequence). In nucleotides, the CDR3 is TGTGCCAGTAAGACTGGGACCTCCCCGTATGGCTACACCTTC. It is translated as CASKTGTSPYGYTF.

The rearrangement links TRBV6-5 to TRBJ1-1, with D unclear. V lost 2 bases and J 1 base, leaving 11 bases between the germline ends. CDR3 size: 15 residues. Germline CDR1 and CDR2: MNHEY and SVGAGI. The CDR3 DNA is TGTGCCAGCAGTTACGAGAACACTGGGAACACTGAAGCTTTCTTT. Its translation: CASSYENTGNTEAFF.